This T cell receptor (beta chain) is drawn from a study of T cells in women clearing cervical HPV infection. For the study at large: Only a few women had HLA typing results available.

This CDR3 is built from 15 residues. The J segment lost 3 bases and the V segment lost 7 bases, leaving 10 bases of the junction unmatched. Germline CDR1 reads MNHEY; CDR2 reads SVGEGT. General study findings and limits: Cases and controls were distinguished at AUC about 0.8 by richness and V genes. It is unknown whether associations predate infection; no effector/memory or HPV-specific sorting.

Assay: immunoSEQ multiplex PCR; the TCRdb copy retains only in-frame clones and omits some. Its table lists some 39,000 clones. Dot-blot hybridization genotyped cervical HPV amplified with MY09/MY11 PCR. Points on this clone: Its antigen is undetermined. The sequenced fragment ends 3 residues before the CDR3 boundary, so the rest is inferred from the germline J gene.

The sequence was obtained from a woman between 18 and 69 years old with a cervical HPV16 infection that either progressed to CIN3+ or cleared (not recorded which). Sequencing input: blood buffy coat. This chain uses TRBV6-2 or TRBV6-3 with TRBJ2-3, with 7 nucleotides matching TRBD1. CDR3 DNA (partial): TGTGCCAGCAAGCCCGGGACAGCGTTAACAGATACG. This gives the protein CASKPGTALTDT. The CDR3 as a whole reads CASKPGTALTDTQYF.